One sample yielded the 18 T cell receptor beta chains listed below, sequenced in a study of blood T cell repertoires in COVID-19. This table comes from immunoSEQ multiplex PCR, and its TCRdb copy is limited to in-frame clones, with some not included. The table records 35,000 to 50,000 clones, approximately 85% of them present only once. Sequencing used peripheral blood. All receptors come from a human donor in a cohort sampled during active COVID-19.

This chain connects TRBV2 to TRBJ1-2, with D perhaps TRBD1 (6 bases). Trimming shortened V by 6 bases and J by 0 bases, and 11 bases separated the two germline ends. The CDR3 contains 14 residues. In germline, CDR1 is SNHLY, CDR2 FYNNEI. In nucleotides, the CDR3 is TGTGCCAGCAGCGGCGACAGGACTAACTATGGCTACACCTTC. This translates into CASSGDRTNYGYTF.

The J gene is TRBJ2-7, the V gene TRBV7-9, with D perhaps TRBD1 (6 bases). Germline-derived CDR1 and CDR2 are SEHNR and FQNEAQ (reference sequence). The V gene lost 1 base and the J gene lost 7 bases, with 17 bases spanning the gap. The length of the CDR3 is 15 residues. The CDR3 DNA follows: TGTGCCAGCAGCTTAGACTCAGGGGCAGGTGGAGAGCAGTACTTC. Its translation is CASSLDSGAGGEQYF. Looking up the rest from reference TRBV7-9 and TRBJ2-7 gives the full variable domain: DTGVSQNPRHKITKRGQNVTFRCDPISEHNRLYWYRQTLGQGPEFLTYFQNEAQLEKSRLLSDRFSAERPKGSFSTLEIQRTEQGDSAMYLCASSLDSGAGGEQYFGPGTRLTVT.

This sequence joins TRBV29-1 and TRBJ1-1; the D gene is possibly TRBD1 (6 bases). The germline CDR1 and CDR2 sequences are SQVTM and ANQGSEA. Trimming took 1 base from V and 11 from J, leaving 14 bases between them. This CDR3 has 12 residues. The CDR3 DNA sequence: TGCAGCGTTGAAGGACAGGCCCTTCGCGCTTTCTTT. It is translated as CSVEGQALRAFF.

The CDR3 loop is CATRTSGETQYF. Here the CDR3 DNA reads TGCGCCACCCGGACTAGCGGGGAGACCCAGTACTTC. The chain recombines TRBV10-2 with TRBJ2-5; 11 bases match TRBD2. Germline V CDR1 and CDR2: WSHSY, SAAADI. The CDR3 is made up of 12 amino acids. V lost 10 bases, J lost 5 bases, and 3 bases stayed unmatched.

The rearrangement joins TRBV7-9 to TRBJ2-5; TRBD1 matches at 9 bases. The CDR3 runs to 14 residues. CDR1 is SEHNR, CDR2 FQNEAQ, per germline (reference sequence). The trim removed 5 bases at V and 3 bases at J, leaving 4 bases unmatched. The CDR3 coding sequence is TGTGCCAGCAGCGCAGGGACAGGGAAAGAGACCCAGTACTTC. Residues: CASSAGTGKETQYF. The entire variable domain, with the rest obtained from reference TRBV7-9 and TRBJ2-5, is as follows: DTGVSQNPRHKITKRGQNVTFRCDPISEHNRLYWYRQTLGQGPEFLTYFQNEAQLEKSRLLSDRFSAERPKGSFSTLEIQRTEQGDSAMYLCASSAGTGKETQYFGPGTRLLVL.

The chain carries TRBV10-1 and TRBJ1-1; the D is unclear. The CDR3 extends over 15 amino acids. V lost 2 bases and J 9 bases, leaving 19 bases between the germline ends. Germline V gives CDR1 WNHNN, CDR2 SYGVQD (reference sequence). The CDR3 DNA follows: TGCGCCAGCAGTGAGACGGCAGCAGGTGAGACCAAAGCTTTCTTT. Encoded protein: CASSETAAGETKAFF.

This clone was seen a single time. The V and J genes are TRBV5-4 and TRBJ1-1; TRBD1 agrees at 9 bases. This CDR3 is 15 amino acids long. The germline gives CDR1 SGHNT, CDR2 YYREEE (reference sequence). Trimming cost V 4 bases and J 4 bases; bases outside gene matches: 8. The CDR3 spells CASSPGTGTGTEAFF. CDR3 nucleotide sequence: TGTGCCAGCAGCCCCGGGACAGGGACGGGCACTGAAGCTTTCTTT. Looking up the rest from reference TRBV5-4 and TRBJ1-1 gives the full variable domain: ETGVTQSPTHLIKTRGQQVTLRCSSQSGHNTVSWYQQALGQGPQFIFQYYREEENGRGNFPPRFSGLQFPNYSSELNVNALELDDSALYLCASSPGTGTGTEAFFGQGTRLTVV.

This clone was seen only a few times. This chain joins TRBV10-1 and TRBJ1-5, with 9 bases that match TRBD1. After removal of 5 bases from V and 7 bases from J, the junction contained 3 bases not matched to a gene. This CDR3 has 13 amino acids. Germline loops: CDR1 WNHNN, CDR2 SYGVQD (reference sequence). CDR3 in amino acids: CASSMTGGQPQHF. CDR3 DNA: TGCGCCAGCAGTATGACAGGGGGACAGCCCCAGCATTTT.

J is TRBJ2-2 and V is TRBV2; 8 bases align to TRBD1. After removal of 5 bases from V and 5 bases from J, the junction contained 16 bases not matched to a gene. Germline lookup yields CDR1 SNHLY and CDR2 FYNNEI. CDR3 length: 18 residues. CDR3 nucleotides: TGTGCCAGCAGTTTCCGCCTACGCAGGGACAGGAGGACCGGGGAGCTGTTTTTT. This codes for CASSFRLRRDRRTGELFF.

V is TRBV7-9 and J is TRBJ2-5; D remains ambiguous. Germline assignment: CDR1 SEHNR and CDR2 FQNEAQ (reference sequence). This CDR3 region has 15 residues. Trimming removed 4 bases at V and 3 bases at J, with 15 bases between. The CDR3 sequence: CASSSRRVGKETQYF. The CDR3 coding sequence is TGTGCCAGCAGCTCCCGCCGGGTGGGTAAAGAGACCCAGTACTTC.

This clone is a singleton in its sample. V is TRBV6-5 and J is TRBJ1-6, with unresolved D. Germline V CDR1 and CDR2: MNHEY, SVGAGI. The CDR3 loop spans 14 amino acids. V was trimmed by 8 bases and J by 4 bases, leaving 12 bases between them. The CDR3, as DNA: TGTGCCAGCCAACAGATCGGATATAATTCACCCCTCCACTTT. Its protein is CASQQIGYNSPLHF.

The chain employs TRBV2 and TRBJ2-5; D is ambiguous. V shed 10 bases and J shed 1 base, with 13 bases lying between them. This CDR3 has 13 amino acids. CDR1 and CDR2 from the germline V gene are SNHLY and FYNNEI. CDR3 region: CAIPVPGQETQYF. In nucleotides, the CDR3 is TGTGCCATCCCAGTTCCAGGCCAAGAGACCCAGTACTTC.

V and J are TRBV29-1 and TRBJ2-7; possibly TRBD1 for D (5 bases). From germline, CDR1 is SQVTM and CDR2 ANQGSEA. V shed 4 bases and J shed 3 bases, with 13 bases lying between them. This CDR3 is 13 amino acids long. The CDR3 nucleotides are TGCAGCGTTGGGCAGGGTAAGGGCTACGAGCAGTACTTC. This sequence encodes CSVGQGKGYEQYF.

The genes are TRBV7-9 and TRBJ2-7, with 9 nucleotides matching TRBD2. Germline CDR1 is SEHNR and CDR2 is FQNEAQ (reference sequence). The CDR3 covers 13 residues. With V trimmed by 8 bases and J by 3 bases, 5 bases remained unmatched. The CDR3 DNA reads TGTGCCAGCGGACGTAGCGGGAGCTACGAGCAGTACTTC. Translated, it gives CASGRSGSYEQYF.

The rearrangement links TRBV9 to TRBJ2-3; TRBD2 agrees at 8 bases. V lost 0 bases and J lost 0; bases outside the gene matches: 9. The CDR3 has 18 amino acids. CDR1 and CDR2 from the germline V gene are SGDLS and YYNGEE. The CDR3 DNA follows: TGTGCCAGCAGCGTAGGGTTAGCGGGGACCTCTAGCACAGATACGCAGTATTTT. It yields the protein CASSVGLAGTSSTDTQYF.

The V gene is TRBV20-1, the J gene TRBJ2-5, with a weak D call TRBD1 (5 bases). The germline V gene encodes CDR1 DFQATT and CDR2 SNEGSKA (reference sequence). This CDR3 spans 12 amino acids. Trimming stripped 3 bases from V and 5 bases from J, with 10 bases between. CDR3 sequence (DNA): TGCAGTGCTAGTGATAGGGGTGAGACCCAGTACTTC. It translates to CSASDRGETQYF.

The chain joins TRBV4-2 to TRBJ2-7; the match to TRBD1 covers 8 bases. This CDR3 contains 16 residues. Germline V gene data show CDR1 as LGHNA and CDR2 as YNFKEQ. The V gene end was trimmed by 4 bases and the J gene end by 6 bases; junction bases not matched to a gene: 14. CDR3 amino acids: CASSPLTGTGNGEQYF. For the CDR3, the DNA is TGTGCCAGCAGCCCCTTAACCGGGACAGGAAACGGCGAGCAGTACTTC.

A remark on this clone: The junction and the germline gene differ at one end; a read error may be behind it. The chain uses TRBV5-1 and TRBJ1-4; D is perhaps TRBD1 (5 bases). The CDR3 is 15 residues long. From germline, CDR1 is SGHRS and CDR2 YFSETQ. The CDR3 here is CASSLEGATNEKLFF. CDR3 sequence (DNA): TGCGCCAGCAGTTTGGAAGGGGCAACTAATGAAAAACTGTTTTTT.